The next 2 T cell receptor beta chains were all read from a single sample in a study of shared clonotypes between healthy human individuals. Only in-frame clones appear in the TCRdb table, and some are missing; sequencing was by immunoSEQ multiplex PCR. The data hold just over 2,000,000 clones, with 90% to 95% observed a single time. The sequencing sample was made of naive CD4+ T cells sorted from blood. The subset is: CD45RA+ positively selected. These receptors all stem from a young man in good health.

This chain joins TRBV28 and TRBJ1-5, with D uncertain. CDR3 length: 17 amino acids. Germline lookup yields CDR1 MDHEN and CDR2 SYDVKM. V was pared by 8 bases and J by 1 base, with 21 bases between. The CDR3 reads CASVGRISLGSNQPQHF. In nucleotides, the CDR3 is TGTGCCAGCGTCGGACGGATATCCCTTGGGAGCAATCAGCCCCAGCATTTT. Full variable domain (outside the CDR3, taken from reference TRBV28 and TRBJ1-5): DVKVTQSSRYLVKRTGEKVFLECVQDMDHENMFWYRQDPGLGLRLIYFSYDVKMKEKGDIPEGYSVSREKKERFSLILESASTNQTSMYLCASVGRISLGSNQPQHFGDGTRLSIL.

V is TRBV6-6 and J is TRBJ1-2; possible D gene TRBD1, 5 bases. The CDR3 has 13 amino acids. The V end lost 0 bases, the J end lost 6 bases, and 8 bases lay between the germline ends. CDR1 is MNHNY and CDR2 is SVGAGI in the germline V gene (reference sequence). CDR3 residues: CASSYSQGDGYTF. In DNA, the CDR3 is TGTGCCAGCAGTTACTCGCAGGGCGATGGCTACACCTTC.